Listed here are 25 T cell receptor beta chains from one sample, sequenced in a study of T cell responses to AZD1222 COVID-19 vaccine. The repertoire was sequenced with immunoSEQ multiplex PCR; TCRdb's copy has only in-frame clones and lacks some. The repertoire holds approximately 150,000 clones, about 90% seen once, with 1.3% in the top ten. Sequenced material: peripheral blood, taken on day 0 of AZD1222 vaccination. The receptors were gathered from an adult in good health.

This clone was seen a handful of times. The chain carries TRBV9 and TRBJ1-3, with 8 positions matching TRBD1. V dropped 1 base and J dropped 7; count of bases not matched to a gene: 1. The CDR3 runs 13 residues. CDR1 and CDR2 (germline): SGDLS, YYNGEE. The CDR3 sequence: CASSVRTGNTIYF. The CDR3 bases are TGTGCCAGCAGCGTACGGACAGGGAACACCATATATTTT. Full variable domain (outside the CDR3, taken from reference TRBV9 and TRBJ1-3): DSGVTQTPKHLITATGQRVTLRCSPRSGDLSVYWYQQSLDQGLQFLIQYYNGEERAKGNILERFSAQQFPDLHSELNLSSLELGDSALYFCASSVRTGNTIYFGEGSWLTVV.

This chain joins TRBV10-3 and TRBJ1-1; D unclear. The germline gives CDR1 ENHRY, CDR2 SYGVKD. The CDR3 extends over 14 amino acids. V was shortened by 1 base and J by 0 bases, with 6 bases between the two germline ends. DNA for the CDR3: TGTGCCATCAGTGAGTGGCAGATGAACACTGAAGCTTTCTTT. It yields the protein CAISEWQMNTEAFF.

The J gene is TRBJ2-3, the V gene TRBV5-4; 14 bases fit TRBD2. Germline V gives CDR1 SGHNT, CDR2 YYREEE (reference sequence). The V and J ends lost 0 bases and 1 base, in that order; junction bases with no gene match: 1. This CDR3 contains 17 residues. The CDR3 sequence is CASSLETSGGGTDTQYF. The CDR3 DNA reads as TGTGCCAGCAGCTTGGAGACTAGCGGGGGGGGCACAGATACGCAGTATTTT. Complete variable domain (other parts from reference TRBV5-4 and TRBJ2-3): ETGVTQSPTHLIKTRGQQVTLRCSSQSGHNTVSWYQQALGQGPQFIFQYYREEENGRGNFPPRFSGLQFPNYSSELNVNALELDDSALYLCASSLETSGGGTDTQYFGPGTRLTVL.

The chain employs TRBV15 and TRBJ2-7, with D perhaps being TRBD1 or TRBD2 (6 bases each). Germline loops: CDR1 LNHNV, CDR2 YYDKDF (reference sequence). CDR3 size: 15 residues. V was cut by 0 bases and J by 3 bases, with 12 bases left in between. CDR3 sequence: CATSREGGGYYEQYF. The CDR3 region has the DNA TGTGCCACCAGCAGAGAGGGGGGCGGTTACTACGAGCAGTACTTC.

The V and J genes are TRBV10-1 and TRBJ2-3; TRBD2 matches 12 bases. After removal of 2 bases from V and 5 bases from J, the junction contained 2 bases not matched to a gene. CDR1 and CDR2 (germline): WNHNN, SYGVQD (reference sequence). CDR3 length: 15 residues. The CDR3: CASSERTSGVDTQYF. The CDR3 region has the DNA TGCGCCAGCAGTGAGAGGACTAGCGGGGTAGATACGCAGTATTTT.

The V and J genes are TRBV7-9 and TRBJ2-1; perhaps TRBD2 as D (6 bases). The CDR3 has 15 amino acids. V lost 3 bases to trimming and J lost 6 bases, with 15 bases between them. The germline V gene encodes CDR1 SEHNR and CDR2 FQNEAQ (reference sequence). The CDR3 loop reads CASSFWTTHPNEQFF. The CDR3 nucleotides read TGTGCCAGCAGCTTCTGGACTACCCACCCCAATGAGCAGTTCTTC.

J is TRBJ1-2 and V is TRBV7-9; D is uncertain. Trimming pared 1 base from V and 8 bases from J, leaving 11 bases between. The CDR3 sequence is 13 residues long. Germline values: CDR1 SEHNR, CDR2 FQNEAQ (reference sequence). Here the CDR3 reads CASSLEAQRGYTF. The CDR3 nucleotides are TGTGCCAGCAGCTTAGAGGCCCAGCGGGGCTACACCTTC.

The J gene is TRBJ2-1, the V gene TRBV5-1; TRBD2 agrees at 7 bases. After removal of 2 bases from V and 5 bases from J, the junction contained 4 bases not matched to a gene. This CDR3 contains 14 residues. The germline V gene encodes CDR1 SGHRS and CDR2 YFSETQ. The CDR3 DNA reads TGCGCCAGCAGCTTTGCGGGAGAGGACAATGAGCAGTTCTTC. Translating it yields CASSFAGEDNEQFF.

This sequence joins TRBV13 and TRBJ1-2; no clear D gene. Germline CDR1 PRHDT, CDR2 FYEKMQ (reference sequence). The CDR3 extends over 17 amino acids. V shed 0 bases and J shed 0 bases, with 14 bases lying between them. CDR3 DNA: TGTGCCAGCAGCTTAGGCCGAGGGAGAAACTCTAACTATGGCTACACCTTC. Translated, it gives CASSLGRGRNSNYGYTF.

The CDR3 region is CASSLEGQAGGELFF. In nucleotides, the CDR3 is TGTGCCAGCAGCTTAGAGGGACAGGCGGGAGGGGAGCTGTTTTTT. The chain has TRBV11-2 and TRBJ2-2; 8 bases are a match to TRBD1. The CDR3 extends over 15 amino acids. Germline V gives CDR1 SGHAT, CDR2 FQNNGV. The trim removed 0 bases at V and 8 bases at J, leaving 5 bases unmatched.

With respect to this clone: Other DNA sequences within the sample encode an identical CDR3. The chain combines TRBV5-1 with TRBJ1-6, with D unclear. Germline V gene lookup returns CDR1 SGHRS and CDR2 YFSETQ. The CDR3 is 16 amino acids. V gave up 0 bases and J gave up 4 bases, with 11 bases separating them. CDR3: CASSLAGSSYNSPLHF. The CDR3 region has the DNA TGCGCCAGCAGCTTGGCCGGCAGTAGTTATAATTCACCCCTCCACTTT.

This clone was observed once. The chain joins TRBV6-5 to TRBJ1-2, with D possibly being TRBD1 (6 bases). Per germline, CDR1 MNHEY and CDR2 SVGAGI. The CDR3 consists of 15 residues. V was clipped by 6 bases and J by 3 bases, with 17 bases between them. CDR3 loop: CASSGPLQGDYGYTF. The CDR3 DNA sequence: TGTGCCAGCAGCGGCCCCCTACAGGGAGACTATGGCTACACCTTC.

Here the CDR3 reads CAWRRTSGQETQYF. The CDR3 nucleotides are TGTGCCTGGAGACGGACTAGCGGGCAAGAGACCCAGTACTTC. The genes are TRBV30 and TRBJ2-5, with 11 bases identical to TRBD2. Germline trimming cut 3 bases from V and 2 bases from J; bases unmatched to any gene: 2. Germline V CDR1 and CDR2: GTSNPN, SVGIG (reference sequence). The CDR3 runs 14 residues.

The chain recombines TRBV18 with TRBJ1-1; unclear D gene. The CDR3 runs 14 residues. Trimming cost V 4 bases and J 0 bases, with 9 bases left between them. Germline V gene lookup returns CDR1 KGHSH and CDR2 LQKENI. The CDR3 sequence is CASSLERVNTEAFF. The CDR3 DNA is TGTGCCAGCTCACTAGAGAGGGTGAACACTGAAGCTTTCTTT.

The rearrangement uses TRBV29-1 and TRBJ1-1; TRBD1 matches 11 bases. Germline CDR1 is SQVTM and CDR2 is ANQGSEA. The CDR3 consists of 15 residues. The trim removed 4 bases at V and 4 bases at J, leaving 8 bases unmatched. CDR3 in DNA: TGCAGCGTTGCCGGGACAGGGGGGGTTGGCACTGAAGCTTTCTTT. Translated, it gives CSVAGTGGVGTEAFF. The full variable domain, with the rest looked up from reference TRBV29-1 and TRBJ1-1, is SAVISQKPSRDICQRGTSLTIQCQVDSQVTMMFWYRQQPGQSLTLIATANQGSEATYESGFVIDKFPISRPNLTFSTLTVSNMSPEDSSIYLCSVAGTGGVGTEAFFGQGTRLTVV.

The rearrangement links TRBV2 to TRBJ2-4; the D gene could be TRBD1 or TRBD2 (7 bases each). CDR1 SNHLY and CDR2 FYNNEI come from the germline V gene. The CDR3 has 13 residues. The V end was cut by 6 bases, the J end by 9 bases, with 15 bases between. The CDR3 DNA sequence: TGTGCCAGCAGCGACAGGGAGGGTAGCATTCAGTACTTC. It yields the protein CASSDREGSIQYF. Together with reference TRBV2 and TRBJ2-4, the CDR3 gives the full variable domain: EPEVTQTPSHQVTQMGQEVILRCVPISNHLYFYWYRQILGQKVEFLVSFYNNEISEKSEIFDDQFSVERPDGSNFTLKIRSTKLEDSAMYFCASSDREGSIQYFGAGTRLSVL.

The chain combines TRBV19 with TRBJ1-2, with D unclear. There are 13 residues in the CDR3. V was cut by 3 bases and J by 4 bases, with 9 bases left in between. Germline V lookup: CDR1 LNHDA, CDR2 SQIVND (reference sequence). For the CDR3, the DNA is TGTGCCAGTAGTATGGGTCCGTTCTATGGCTACACCTTC. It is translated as CASSMGPFYGYTF.

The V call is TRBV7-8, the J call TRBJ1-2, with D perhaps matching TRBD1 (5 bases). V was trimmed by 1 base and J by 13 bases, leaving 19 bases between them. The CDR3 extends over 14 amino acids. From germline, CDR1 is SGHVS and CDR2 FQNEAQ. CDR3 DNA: TGTGCCAGCAGCTTAGGGGGAGTGGGGGGAACGGGCACCTTC. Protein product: CASSLGGVGGTGTF.

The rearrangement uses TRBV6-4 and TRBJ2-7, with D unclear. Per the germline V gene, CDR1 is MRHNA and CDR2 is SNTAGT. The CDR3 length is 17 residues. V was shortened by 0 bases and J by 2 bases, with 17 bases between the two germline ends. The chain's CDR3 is CASSDSILRFSPYEQYF. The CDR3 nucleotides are TGTGCCAGCAGTGACTCGATCCTCCGTTTCTCCCCCTACGAGCAGTACTTC.

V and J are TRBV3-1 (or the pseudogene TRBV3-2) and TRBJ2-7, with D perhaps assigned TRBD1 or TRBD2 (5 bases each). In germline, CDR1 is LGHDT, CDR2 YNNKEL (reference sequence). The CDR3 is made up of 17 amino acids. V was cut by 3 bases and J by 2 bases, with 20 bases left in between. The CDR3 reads CASSHDEGRKPPYEQYF. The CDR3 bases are TGTGCCAGCAGCCACGACGAGGGACGGAAGCCTCCCTACGAGCAGTACTTC.

CDR3 coding DNA: TGTGCCAGCTCACCACCCCCGAACACCGGGGAGCTGTTTTTT. Its translation is CASSPPPNTGELFF. This chain connects TRBV18 to TRBJ2-2, with D unresolved. V shed 0 bases and J shed 0 bases, with 2 bases lying between them. This CDR3 contains 14 residues. CDR1 and CDR2 from the germline V gene are KGHSH and LQKENI.

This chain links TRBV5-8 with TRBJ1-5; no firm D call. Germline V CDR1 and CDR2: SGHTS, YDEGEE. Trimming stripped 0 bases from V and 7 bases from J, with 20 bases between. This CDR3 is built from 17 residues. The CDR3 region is CASSLANVLDARQPQHF. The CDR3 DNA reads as TGTGCCAGCAGCTTGGCCAATGTACTGGACGCTCGCCAGCCCCAGCATTTT.

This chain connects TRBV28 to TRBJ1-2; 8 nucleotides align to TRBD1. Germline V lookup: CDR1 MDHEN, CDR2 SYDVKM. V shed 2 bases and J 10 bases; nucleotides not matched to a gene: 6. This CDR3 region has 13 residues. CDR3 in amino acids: CASSLGTGGTYTF. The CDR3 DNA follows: TGTGCCAGCAGTTTAGGGACAGGCGGGACCTACACCTTC.

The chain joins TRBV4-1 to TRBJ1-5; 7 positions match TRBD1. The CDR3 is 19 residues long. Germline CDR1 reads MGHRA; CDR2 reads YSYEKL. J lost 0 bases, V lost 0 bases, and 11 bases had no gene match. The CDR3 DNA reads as TGCGCCAGCAGCCAAGACGGACAGGCGGGGAGGAATAGCAATCAGCCCCAGCATTTT. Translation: CASSQDGQAGRNSNQPQHF.

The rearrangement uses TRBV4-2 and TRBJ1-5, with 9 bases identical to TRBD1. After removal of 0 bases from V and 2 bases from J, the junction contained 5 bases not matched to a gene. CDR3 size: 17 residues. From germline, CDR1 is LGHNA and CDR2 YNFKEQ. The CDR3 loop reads CASSQEGQGIGNQPQHF. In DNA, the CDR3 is TGTGCCAGCAGCCAAGAAGGACAGGGGATCGGCAATCAGCCCCAGCATTTT.